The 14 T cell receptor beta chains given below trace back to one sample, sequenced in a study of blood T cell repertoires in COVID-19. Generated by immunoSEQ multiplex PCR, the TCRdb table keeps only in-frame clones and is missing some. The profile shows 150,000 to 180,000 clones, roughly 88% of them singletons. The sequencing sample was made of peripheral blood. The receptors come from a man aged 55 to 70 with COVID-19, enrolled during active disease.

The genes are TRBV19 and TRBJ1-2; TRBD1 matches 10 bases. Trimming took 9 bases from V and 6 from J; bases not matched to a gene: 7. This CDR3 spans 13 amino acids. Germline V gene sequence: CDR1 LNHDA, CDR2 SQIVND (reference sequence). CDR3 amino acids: CASTKTGGDGYTF. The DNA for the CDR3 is TGTGCCAGCACGAAGACAGGGGGCGATGGCTACACCTTC.

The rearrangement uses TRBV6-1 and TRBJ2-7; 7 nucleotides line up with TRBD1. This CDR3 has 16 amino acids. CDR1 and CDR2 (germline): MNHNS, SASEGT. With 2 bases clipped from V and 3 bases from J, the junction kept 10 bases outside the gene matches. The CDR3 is CASSESPGTAYYEQYF. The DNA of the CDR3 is TGTGCCAGCAGTGAATCCCCCGGGACAGCTTACTACGAGCAGTACTTC.

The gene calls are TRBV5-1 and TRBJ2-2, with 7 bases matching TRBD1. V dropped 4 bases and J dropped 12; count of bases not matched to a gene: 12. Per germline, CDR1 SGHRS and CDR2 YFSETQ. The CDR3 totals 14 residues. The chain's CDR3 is CASSPGTDRPKLFF. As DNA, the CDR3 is TGCGCCAGCAGCCCCGGGACAGATCGCCCCAAGCTGTTTTTT.

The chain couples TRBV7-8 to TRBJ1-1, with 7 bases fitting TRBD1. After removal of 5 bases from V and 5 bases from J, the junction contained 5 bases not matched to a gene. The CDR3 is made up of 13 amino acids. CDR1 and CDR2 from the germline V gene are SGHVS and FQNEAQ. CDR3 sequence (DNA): TGTGCCAGCAGCCGCGACAGGGTAACTGAAGCTTTCTTT. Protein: CASSRDRVTEAFF.

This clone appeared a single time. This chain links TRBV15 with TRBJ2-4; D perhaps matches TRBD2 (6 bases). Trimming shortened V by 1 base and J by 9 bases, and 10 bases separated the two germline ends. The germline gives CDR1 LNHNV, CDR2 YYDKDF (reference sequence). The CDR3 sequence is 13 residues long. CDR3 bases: TGTGCCACCAGCAGAGCTCAGGGAGGCATTCAGTACTTC. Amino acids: CATSRAQGGIQYF.

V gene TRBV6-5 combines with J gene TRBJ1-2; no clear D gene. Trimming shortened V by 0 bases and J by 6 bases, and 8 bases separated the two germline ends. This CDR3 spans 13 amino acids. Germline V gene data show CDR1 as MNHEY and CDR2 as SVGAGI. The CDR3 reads CASSYSGGHGYTF. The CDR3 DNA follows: TGTGCCAGCAGTTACTCAGGAGGACATGGCTACACCTTC.

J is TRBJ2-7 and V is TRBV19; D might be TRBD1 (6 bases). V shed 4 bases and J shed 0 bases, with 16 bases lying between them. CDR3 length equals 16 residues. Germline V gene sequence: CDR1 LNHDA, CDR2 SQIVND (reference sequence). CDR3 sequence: CASSRGGTVSSYEQYF. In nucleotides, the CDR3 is TGTGCCAGTAGTAGAGGGGGTACTGTAAGCTCCTACGAGCAGTACTTC.

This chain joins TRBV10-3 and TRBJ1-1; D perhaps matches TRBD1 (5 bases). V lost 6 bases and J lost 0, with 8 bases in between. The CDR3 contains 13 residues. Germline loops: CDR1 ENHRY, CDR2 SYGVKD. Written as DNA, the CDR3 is TGTGCCATCAGGGGGGGGGTGAACACTGAAGCTTTCTTT. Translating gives CAIRGGVNTEAFF.

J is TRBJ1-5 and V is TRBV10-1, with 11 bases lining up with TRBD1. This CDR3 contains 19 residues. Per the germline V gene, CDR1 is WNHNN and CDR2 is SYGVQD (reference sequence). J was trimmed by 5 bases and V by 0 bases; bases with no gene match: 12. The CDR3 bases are TGCGCCAGCAGTGAGTCAAATATTGGACAGGGGGCCTTCTATCAGCCCCAGCATTTT. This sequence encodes CASSESNIGQGAFYQPQHF.

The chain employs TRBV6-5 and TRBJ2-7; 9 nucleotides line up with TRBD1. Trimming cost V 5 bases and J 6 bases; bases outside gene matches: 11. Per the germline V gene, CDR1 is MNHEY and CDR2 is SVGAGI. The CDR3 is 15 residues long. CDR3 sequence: CASSQPGQGPGEQYF. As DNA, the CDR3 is TGTGCCAGCAGTCAACCGGGACAGGGCCCCGGCGAGCAGTACTTC.

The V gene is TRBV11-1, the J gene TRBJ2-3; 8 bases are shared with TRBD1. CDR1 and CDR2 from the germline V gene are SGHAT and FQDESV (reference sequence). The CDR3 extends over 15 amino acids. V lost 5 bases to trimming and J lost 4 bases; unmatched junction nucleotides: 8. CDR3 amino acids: CASSRRTGTADTQYF. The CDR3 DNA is TGTGCCAGCAGCCGCAGGACAGGGACGGCAGATACGCAGTATTTT.

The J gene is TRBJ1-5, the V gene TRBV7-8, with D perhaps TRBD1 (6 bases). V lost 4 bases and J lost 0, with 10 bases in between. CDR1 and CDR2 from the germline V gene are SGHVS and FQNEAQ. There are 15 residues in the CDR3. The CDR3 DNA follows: TGTGCCAGCAGCTGGACAGAGTATAGCAATCAGCCCCAGCATTTT. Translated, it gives CASSWTEYSNQPQHF. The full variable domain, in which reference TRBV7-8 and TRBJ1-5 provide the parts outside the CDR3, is GAGVSQSPRYKVAKRGQDVALRCDPISGHVSLFWYQQALGQGPEFLTYFQNEAQLDKSGLPSDRFFAERPEGSVSTLKIQRTQQEDSAVYLCASSWTEYSNQPQHFGDGTRLSIL.

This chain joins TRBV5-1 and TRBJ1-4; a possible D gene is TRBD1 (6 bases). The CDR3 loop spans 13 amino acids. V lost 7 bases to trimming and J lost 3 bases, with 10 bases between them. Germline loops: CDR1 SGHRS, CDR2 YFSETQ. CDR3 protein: CASQGLANEKLFF. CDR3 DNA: TGCGCCAGCCAGGGGTTAGCTAATGAAAAACTGTTTTTT.

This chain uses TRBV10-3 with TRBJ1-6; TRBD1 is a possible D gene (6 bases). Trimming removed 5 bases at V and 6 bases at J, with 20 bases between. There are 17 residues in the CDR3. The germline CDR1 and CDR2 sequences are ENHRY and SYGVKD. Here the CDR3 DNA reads TGTGCCATCAGTCAAACCGGCGGGGGGCTGGGTAATTCACCCCTCCACTTT. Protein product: CAISQTGGGLGNSPLHF.